This paragraph covers one T cell receptor (beta chain) sequence. The target antigen is unknown. The CDR3 sequence is 15 residues long. Germline lookup yields CDR1 SGHRS and CDR2 YFSETQ. This sample is part of a study of T cells expressing NK-cell markers. Study as a whole: Each TCR beta repertoire originated in sorted T cells that were CD3+CD56+NKG2C+, CD3+CD56+NKG2C- or CD3+CD56-NKG2C+. Among eight sequenced donors, seven carried HCMV seropositivity while one was seronegative. General study findings and limits: The study found dominant NKG2C+ clonotypes at roughly 1.0-7.5% of CD8+ T cells in roughly six donors.

In generating TCR beta cDNA, 5'RACE template switching with UMIs was used. TCRdb derives one entry per CDR3 protein from the 5' RACE reads, leaving out DNA. The sample totals more than 250,000 distinct CDR3 sequences; its top ten clones hold roughly 0.4%. Material for sequencing was blood T cells: a sorted CD56 or NKG2C T cell subset, CD4+ or CD8+ T cells, or bulk PBMC T cells (not recorded which). This clonotype originated in a man younger than 30 in good health. The genes are TRBV5-1 and TRBJ2-3. CDR3 amino acids: CASSLDGSLSDTQYF.